This TCR beta chain came from a study of response to subunit inactivated influenza vaccine listed by TCRdb under 2018. About the investigation overall: Deep quantitative profiling of the T cell receptor repertoire was used in the study to follow responses to a trivalent subunit inactivated influenza vaccine.

Overall results and qualifications from the work: The authors proposed that each seasonal influenza vaccination may bring in only a limited number of new T cells.

Per the publication, the time point label means: 45 days after influenza vaccine administration. The CDR1 and CDR2 encoded by the germline V gene (reference sequence) are SGHAT and FQDESV. V and J are trimmed by 1 base and 7 bases, and the gene matches miss 8 bases of the junction. The CDR3 runs 16 amino acids, cysteine and phenylalanine included. Only the CDR3 portion is preserved as DNA: 48 bases, with reading frame beginning at the first base. Libraries were made using RT-PCR. The data were produced on an Illumina HiSeq 2500. The public reads were reanalyzed by TCRdb: fastp trimming at Q25, MiXCR alignment, in-frame beta chains only. Identical CDR3 protein sequences are pooled into one entry, listed with their most common genes and DNA. Within this sample are fewer than 700,000 distinct CDR3 sequences, with about an eighth of them counted one time only. The top ten constitute roughly 13% of the sample.

As for this clonotype: It lacks a known antigen. No qualities accompany the bases; no much larger clone lies one base away.

Source: PBMCs from blood, taken more than 35 days after vaccination. The chain joins TRBV11-1 to TRBJ1-4; 8 central nucleotides agree with TRBD1. The source is a man in his fifties who received an inactivated influenza vaccine. Donor details come from another sample of the same person, matched by shared clones. Here the CDR3 is given as CASSLVSGQGGEKLFF. The DNA reads as follows: TGTGCCAGCAGCTTAGTCTCTGGACAGGGAGGTGAAAAACTGTTTTTT.